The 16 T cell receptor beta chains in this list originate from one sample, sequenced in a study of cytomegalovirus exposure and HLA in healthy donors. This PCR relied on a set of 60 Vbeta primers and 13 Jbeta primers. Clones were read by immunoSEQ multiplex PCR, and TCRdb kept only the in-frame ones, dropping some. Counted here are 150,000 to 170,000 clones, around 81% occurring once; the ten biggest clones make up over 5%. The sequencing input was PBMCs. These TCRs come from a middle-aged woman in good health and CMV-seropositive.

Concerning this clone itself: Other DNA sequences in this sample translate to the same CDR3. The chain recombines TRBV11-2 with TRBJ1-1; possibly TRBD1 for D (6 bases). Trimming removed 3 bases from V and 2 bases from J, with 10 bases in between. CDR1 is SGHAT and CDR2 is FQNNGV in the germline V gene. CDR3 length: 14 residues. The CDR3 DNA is TGTGCCAGCAGCTTTGACAGGTTAAACACTGAAGCTTTCTTT. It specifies CASSFDRLNTEAFF.

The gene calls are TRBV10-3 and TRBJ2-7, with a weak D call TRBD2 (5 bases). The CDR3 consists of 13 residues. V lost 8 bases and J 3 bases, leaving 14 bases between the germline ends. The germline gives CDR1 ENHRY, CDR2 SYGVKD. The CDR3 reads CAISRGTNYEQYF. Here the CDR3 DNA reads TGTGCCATCTCCCGGGGAACCAACTACGAGCAGTACTTC.

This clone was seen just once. CDR3 sequence: CASSPPQLAGGNEQFF. Written as DNA, the CDR3 is TGTGCCAGCTCACCACCGCAGCTAGCGGGAGGCAATGAGCAGTTCTTC. V and J are TRBV18 and TRBJ2-1; TRBD2 matches 11 bases. The CDR3 loop spans 16 amino acids. Germline V lookup: CDR1 KGHSH, CDR2 LQKENI. The J segment lost 6 bases and the V segment lost 0 bases, leaving 4 bases of the junction unmatched. The entire variable domain, with the rest obtained from reference TRBV18 and TRBJ2-1, is as follows: NAGVMQNPRHLVRRRGQEARLRCSPMKGHSHVYWYRQLPEEGLKFMVYLQKENIIDESGMPKERFSAEFPKEGPSILRIQQVVRGDSAAYFCASSPPQLAGGNEQFFGPGTRLTVL.

DNA for the CDR3: TGTGCCTGGAGTGTACAGCGGGGCTTAGCCAAAAACATTCAGTACTTC. Translation gives CAWSVQRGLAKNIQYF. V is TRBV30 and J is TRBJ2-4; the match to TRBD2 covers 7 bases. Germline V CDR1 and CDR2: GTSNPN, SVGIG (reference sequence). The CDR3 totals 16 residues. J lost 0 bases, V lost 0 bases, and 5 bases had no gene match.

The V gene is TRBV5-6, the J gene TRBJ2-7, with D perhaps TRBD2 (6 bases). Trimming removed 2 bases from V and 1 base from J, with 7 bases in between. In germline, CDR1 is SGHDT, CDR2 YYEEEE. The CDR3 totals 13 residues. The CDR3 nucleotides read TGTGCCAGCAGCTTTGGGGGGTCCTACGAGCAGTACTTC. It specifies CASSFGGSYEQYF.

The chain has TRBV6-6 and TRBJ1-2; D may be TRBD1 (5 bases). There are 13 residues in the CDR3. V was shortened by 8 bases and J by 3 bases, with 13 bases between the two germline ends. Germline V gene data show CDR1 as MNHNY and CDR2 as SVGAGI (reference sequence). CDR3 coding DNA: TGTGCCAGCGTAAGGGGTTTTGACTATGGCTACACCTTC. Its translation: CASVRGFDYGYTF.

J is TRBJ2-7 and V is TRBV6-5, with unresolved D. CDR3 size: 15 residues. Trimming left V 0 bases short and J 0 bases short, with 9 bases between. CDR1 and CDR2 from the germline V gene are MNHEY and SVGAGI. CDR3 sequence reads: CASSYSSPSSYEQYF. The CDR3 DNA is TGTGCCAGCAGTTACTCCTCCCCGAGCTCCTACGAGCAGTACTTC.

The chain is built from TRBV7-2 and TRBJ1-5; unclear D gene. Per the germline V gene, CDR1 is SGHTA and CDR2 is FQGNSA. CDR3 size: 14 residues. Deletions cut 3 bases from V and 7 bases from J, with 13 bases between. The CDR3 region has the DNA TGTGCCAGCAGCTTCACACGGGAGGGCCAGCCCCAGCATTTT. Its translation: CASSFTREGQPQHF. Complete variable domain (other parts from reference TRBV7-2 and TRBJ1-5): GAGVSQSPSNKVTEKGKDVELRCDPISGHTALYWYRQSLGQGLEFLIYFQGNSAPDKSGLPSDRFSAERTGGSVSTLTIQRTQQEDSAVYLCASSFTREGQPQHFGDGTRLSIL.

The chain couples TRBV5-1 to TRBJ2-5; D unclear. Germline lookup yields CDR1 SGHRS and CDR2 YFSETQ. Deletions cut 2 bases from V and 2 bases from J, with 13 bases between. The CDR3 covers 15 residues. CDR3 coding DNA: TGCGCCAGCAGCTTAATCGACGGGTTTCAAGAGACCCAGTACTTC. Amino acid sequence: CASSLIDGFQETQYF.

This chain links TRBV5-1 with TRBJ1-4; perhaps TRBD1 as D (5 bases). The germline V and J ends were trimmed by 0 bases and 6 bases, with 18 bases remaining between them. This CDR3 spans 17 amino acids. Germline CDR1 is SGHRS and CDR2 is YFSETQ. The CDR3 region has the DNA TGCGCCAGCAGCTTGGGTTTAAAGAACAGGAGGGATGAAAAACTGTTTTTT. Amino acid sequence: CASSLGLKNRRDEKLFF.

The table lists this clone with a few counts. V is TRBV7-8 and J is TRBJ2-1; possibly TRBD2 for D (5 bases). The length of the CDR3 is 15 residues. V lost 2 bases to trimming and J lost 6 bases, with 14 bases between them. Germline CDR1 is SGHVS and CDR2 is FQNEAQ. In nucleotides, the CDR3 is TGTGCCAGCAGCTTATCTGGGGTAGCGAGCAATGAGCAGTTCTTC. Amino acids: CASSLSGVASNEQFF. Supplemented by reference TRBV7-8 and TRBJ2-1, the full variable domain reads GAGVSQSPRYKVAKRGQDVALRCDPISGHVSLFWYQQALGQGPEFLTYFQNEAQLDKSGLPSDRFFAERPEGSVSTLKIQRTQQEDSAVYLCASSLSGVASNEQFFGPGTRLTVL.

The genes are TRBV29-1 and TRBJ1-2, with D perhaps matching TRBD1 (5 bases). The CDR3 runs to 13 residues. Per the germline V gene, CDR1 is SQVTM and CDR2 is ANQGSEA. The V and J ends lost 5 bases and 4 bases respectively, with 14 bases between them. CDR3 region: CSVYNGGSYGYTF. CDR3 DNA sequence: TGCAGCGTTTATAACGGGGGAAGCTATGGCTACACCTTC.

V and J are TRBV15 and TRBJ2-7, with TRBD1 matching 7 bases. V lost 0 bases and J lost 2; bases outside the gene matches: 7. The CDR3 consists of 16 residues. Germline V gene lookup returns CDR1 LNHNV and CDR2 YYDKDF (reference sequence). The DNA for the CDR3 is TGTGCCACCAGCAGAGATACACAGGGGTTACCCTACGAGCAGTACTTC. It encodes CATSRDTQGLPYEQYF.

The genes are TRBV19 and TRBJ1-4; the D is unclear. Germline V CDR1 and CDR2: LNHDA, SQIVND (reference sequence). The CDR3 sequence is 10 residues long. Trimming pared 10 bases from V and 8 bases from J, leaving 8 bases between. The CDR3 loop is CATSEEKLFF. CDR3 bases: TGTGCCACCTCGGAGGAAAAACTGTTTTTT.

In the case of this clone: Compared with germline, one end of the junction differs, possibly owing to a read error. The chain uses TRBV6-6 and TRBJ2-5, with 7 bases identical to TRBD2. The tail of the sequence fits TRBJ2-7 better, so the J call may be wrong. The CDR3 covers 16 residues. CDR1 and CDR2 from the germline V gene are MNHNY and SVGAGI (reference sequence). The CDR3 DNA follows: TGTGCCAGCAGCTACTCCCTTGGGGTGGGGGGGAACGAGCAGTACTTC. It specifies CASSYSLGVGGNEQYF.

In DNA form, the CDR3 reads TGCGCCAGCAGCTTGGGGAGGAGTTACGAGCAGTACTTC. Encoded protein: CASSLGRSYEQYF. The rearrangement joins TRBV5-1 to TRBJ2-7, with a weak D call TRBD2 (5 bases). The CDR3 is 13 amino acids. Germline V gene sequence: CDR1 SGHRS, CDR2 YFSETQ. The germline V and J ends were trimmed by 0 bases and 4 bases, with 8 bases remaining between them.